The 29 T cell receptor beta chains in this list originate from one sample, sequenced in a study of blood T cell repertoires in COVID-19. The assay was immunoSEQ multiplex PCR, and TCRdb's table has in-frame clones only and misses some. The table has 150,000 or so clones, roughly 87% seen once. Sequenced input: PBMCs or T cells enriched from blood (not recorded which). The receptors stem from a middle-aged woman who had been exposed to COVID-19.

The rearrangement joins TRBV10-2 to TRBJ2-4; D remains ambiguous. The germline V and J ends were trimmed by 6 bases and 0 bases, with 15 bases remaining between them. CDR3 length: 16 amino acids. In germline, CDR1 is WSHSY, CDR2 SAAADI. The CDR3, as DNA: TGCGCCAGCAGGGAGCCCAGCGCCCTAGCCAAAAACATTCAGTACTTC. This translates into CASREPSALAKNIQYF.

The V and J genes are TRBV7-2 and TRBJ2-2, with D possibly being TRBD1 (5 bases). The CDR3 loop spans 14 amino acids. V dropped 4 bases and J dropped 2 bases, with 8 bases sitting between them. CDR1 is SGHTA and CDR2 is FQGNSA in the germline V gene. This CDR3 is CASSSTVNTGELFF. CDR3 nucleotides: TGTGCCAGCAGCTCGACAGTTAACACCGGGGAGCTGTTTTTT.

This rearrangement joins TRBV7-2 to TRBJ1-1; tentatively, D is TRBD1 (6 bases). Germline assignment: CDR1 SGHTA and CDR2 FQGNSA. Deletions cut 5 bases from V and 0 bases from J, with 16 bases between. The CDR3 extends over 16 amino acids. The CDR3 is CASSPYVQGMNTEAFF. CDR3 nucleotides: TGTGCCAGCAGCCCGTACGTACAGGGCATGAACACTGAAGCTTTCTTT. Filled out from reference TRBV7-2 and TRBJ1-1, the complete variable domain reads GAGVSQSPSNKVTEKGKDVELRCDPISGHTALYWYRQSLGQGLEFLIYFQGNSAPDKSGLPSDRFSAERTGGSVSTLTIQRTQQEDSAVYLCASSPYVQGMNTEAFFGQGTRLTVV.

The chain carries TRBV19 and TRBJ1-2; the D gene is possibly TRBD1 (6 bases). Germline values: CDR1 LNHDA, CDR2 SQIVND (reference sequence). The CDR3 sequence is 16 residues long. V was shortened by 9 bases and J by 0 bases, with 20 bases between the two germline ends. The CDR3 coding sequence is TGTGCCAGCACACTGACAGGCGCCCCTCCTAACTATGGCTACACCTTC. This sequence encodes CASTLTGAPPNYGYTF.

In its sample, this clone was seen a few times. This chain links TRBV19 with TRBJ1-1; D possibly corresponds to TRBD1 (5 bases). Trimming left V 7 bases short and J 1 base short, with 19 bases between. CDR1 is LNHDA and CDR2 is SQIVND in the germline V gene (reference sequence). The CDR3 runs 16 residues. The CDR3 reads CASITTQATRNTEAFF. The CDR3 DNA is TGTGCCAGTATTACAACACAGGCGACTCGGAACACTGAAGCTTTCTTT. Full variable domain (rest looked up from reference TRBV19 and TRBJ1-1): DGGITQSPKYLFRKEGQNVTLSCEQNLNHDAMYWYRQDPGQGLRLIYYSQIVNDFQKGDIAEGYSVSREKKESFPLTVTSAQKNPTAFYLCASITTQATRNTEAFFGQGTRLTVV.

The chain has TRBV6-4 and TRBJ1-5; 7 bases align to TRBD1. The CDR3 covers 15 residues. Germline V gene lookup returns CDR1 MRHNA and CDR2 SNTAGT. Trimming took 4 bases from V and 4 from J; bases not matched to a gene: 7. CDR3 amino acids: CASSVFTGANQPQHF. DNA of the CDR3: TGTGCCAGCAGTGTTTTTACAGGGGCTAATCAGCCCCAGCATTTT.

The chain is built from TRBV27 and TRBJ1-5; 7 bases agree with TRBD1. Germline values: CDR1 MNHEY, CDR2 SMNVEV (reference sequence). The CDR3 spans 13 residues. V was clipped by 3 bases and J by 7 bases; unmatched bases: 3. The CDR3 sequence: CASSFTGDQPQHF. The CDR3 DNA is TGTGCCAGCAGTTTTACAGGGGACCAGCCCCAGCATTTT.

This rearrangement joins TRBV5-4 to TRBJ1-2; 7 bases map to TRBD1. The CDR3 contains 16 residues. Germline CDR1 reads SGHNT; CDR2 reads YYREEE (reference sequence). The junction had 7 bases not matched to a gene; V was cut back by 0 bases and J by 2 bases. CDR3 region: CASSLAGSTGNYGYTF. The CDR3 DNA reads as TGTGCCAGCAGCTTGGCCGGTTCGACAGGGAACTATGGCTACACCTTC.

V and J are TRBV5-1 and TRBJ2-7, with D possibly being TRBD2 (5 bases). This CDR3 is built from 14 residues. The germline V gene has CDR1 SGHRS and CDR2 YFSETQ. V was clipped by 7 bases and J by 5 bases, with 19 bases between them. The CDR3 reads CASAELPSSDEQYF. DNA for the CDR3: TGCGCCAGCGCCGAGCTGCCTAGTAGCGACGAGCAGTACTTC.

The genes are TRBV18 and TRBJ1-1, with 7 bases identical to TRBD1. From germline, CDR1 is KGHSH and CDR2 LQKENI. The V segment lost 3 bases and the J segment 1 base; nucleotides outside the gene matches: 14. This CDR3 region has 18 residues. The DNA of the CDR3 is TGTGCCAGCTCACCGCATGGTACTACAGGGGCAACGAACACTGAAGCTTTCTTT. It translates to CASSPHGTTGATNTEAFF.

This rearrangement joins TRBV9 to TRBJ2-3; D might be TRBD2 (5 bases). This CDR3 is built from 15 residues. Per the germline V gene, CDR1 is SGDLS and CDR2 is YYNGEE. The V and J ends lost 0 bases and 1 base respectively, with 9 bases between them. The CDR3 sequence: CASSVVTRGTDTQYF. CDR3 coding DNA: TGTGCCAGCAGCGTAGTAACTAGGGGCACAGATACGCAGTATTTT.

The chain carries TRBV18 and TRBJ2-1, with a possible D match to TRBD1 (5 bases). The germline V and J ends were trimmed by 3 bases and 9 bases, with 12 bases remaining between them. The CDR3 covers 13 residues. Germline CDR1 reads KGHSH; CDR2 reads LQKENI. CDR3 amino acids: CASSPGSQGEQFF. The DNA for the CDR3 is TGTGCCAGCTCACCCGGCTCCCAGGGTGAGCAGTTCTTC.

This clone was picked up a small number of times. This CDR3 is also generated by other DNA sequences in the sample. The rearrangement links TRBV27 to TRBJ1-2; 9 bases fit TRBD1. The V and J ends lost 6 bases and 2 bases, in that order; junction bases with no gene match: 4. The CDR3 covers 14 residues. Germline V gene sequence: CDR1 MNHEY, CDR2 SMNVEV (reference sequence). The CDR3 spells CASSPGQGNYGYTF. In DNA, the CDR3 is TGTGCCAGCAGCCCGGGACAGGGAAACTATGGCTACACCTTC.

CDR3 coding DNA: TGCGCCAGCAGCTTGGCGAGGGGGACAGCGAACACTGAAGCTTTCTTT. Amino acid sequence: CASSLARGTANTEAFF. The chain joins TRBV5-1 to TRBJ1-1, with 7 bases lining up with TRBD1. This CDR3 is built from 16 residues. The germline gives CDR1 SGHRS, CDR2 YFSETQ. J was trimmed by 1 base and V by 0 bases; bases with no gene match: 6.

The chain carries TRBV5-5 and TRBJ1-2; possibly TRBD1 for D (5 bases). Germline CDR1 and CDR2: SGHKS and YYEKEE (reference sequence). This CDR3 contains 15 residues. The ends were cut back, 4 bases at V and 4 bases at J, with 17 bases in the middle. The CDR3 DNA follows: TGTGCCAGCAGCCTCTCCTCCAGGGAATCCTATGGCTACACCTTC. Its translation: CASSLSSRESYGYTF.

The chain uses TRBV4-1 and TRBJ2-3; tentative D call: TRBD2 (6 bases). The CDR3 extends over 15 amino acids. CDR1 is MGHRA and CDR2 is YSYEKL in the germline V gene. V was shortened by 6 bases and J by 6 bases, with 19 bases between the two germline ends. In DNA, the CDR3 is TGCGCCAGCAGGTTCGGGGAGCGGGTGTACGATACGCAGTATTTT. This sequence encodes CASRFGERVYDTQYF.

This CDR3 reads CARSLGWDRDHEQYF. The CDR3 DNA reads TGTGCCAGAAGCTTGGGGTGGGACAGGGACCACGAGCAGTACTTC. This chain links TRBV5-3 with TRBJ2-7; 9 bases match TRBD1. TRBV5-3 is known as an ORF, though its function is uncertain. The CDR3 has 15 residues. Trimming at V came to 0 bases and at J to 5 bases, leaving 6 bases not matched to a gene.

V usage is TRBV19 and J usage is TRBJ1-5; 10 nucleotides line up with TRBD1. CDR1 and CDR2 (germline): LNHDA, SQIVND (reference sequence). Losses at the gene ends were 5 bases for V and 8 bases for J; bases not matched to a gene: 9. The CDR3 is made up of 15 amino acids. CDR3 sequence reads: CASSGRDRGPKPQHF. The CDR3, as DNA: TGTGCCAGTAGTGGCCGGGACAGGGGCCCCAAGCCCCAGCATTTT.

This clone occurred a few times. CDR3 in DNA: TGTGCCAGCAGCTCCGGGATCAATTCACCCCTCCACTTT. Amino acids: CASSSGINSPLHF. The chain has TRBV7-2 and TRBJ1-6; D remains ambiguous. V was clipped by 4 bases and J by 7 bases, with 8 bases between them. CDR1 and CDR2 (germline): SGHTA, FQGNSA. The CDR3 length is 13 residues.

The gene calls are TRBV5-6 and TRBJ2-1; a weak D match, TRBD2 (5 bases). The germline V gene has CDR1 SGHDT and CDR2 YYEEEE. V lost 1 base and J lost 7, with 6 bases in between. The CDR3 loop spans 12 amino acids. In DNA, the CDR3 is TGTGCCAGCAGCTTGTCGGGAAATGAGCAGTTCTTC. This sequence encodes CASSLSGNEQFF.

This rearrangement joins TRBV7-9 to TRBJ1-2, with 7 bases lining up with TRBD1. Germline V gene sequence: CDR1 SEHNR, CDR2 FQNEAQ (reference sequence). With V trimmed by 4 bases and J by 8 bases, 16 bases remained unmatched. CDR3 length: 16 amino acids. In nucleotides, the CDR3 is TGTGCCAGCAGCTCAGACCGACAGGGCTTCCTTGGCGGCTACACCTTC. Translation: CASSSDRQGFLGGYTF.

The gene calls are TRBV28 and TRBJ1-2, with TRBD1 matching 8 bases. Per germline, CDR1 MDHEN and CDR2 SYDVKM. J lost 7 bases, V lost 6 bases, and 7 bases had no gene match. The CDR3 length is 13 residues. The CDR3 DNA reads TGTGCCAGCAGGAATGGACAGGGTGGTGGCTACACCTTC. Amino acids: CASRNGQGGGYTF.

This chain links TRBV12-3 or TRBV12-4 with TRBJ1-1, with 7 bases identical to TRBD1. With V trimmed by 7 bases and J by 5 bases, 7 bases remained unmatched. This CDR3 has 13 residues. CDR3 nucleotides: TGTGCCAGCACCCCAGGGGGAAGGACTGAAGCTTTCTTT. Its protein product is CASTPGGRTEAFF.

The genes are TRBV6-1 and TRBJ1-3, with D tentatively TRBD1 (6 bases). V was cut by 8 bases and J by 4 bases, with 15 bases left in between. This CDR3 has 14 amino acids. Germline-derived CDR1 and CDR2 are MNHNS and SASEGT. CDR3 protein: CASRNRDTGNTIYF. CDR3 coding DNA: TGTGCCAGCCGAAACCGGGACACCGGAAACACCATATATTTT.

V usage is TRBV18 and J usage is TRBJ1-4; 12 bases match TRBD1. V lost 6 bases to trimming and J lost 8 bases; unmatched junction nucleotides: 4. This CDR3 has 14 residues. The germline V gene encodes CDR1 KGHSH and CDR2 LQKENI. As DNA, the CDR3 is TGTGCCAGCTCGCCGGGGACAGGGGGCGAAAAACTGTTTTTT. Protein product: CASSPGTGGEKLFF.

This clone appeared a few times. The rearrangement links TRBV9 to TRBJ2-7; D is ambiguous. Per germline, CDR1 SGDLS and CDR2 YYNGEE. V dropped 2 bases and J dropped 3 bases, with 15 bases sitting between them. The CDR3 consists of 15 residues. This chain's CDR3 is CASSVRSGRFYEQYF. As DNA, the CDR3 is TGTGCCAGCAGCGTTCGGTCCGGCAGGTTCTACGAGCAGTACTTC.

This clone was observed a single time. The V call is TRBV12-5, the J call TRBJ1-3; 7 bases are shared with TRBD1. Trimming at V came to 5 bases and at J to 15 bases, leaving 16 bases not matched to a gene. CDR3 length equals 14 residues. From germline, CDR1 is LGHNT and CDR2 FRNRAP. The CDR3 sequence is CASGPTFRQGDAYF. The CDR3 nucleotides are TGTGCTAGTGGTCCGACATTTCGACAGGGCGATGCATATTTT. Looking up the rest from reference TRBV12-5 and TRBJ1-3 gives the full variable domain: DARVTQTPRHKVTEMGQEVTMRCQPILGHNTVFWYRQTMMQGLELLAYFRNRAPLDDSGMPKDRFSAEMPDATLATLKIQPSEPRDSAVYFCASGPTFRQGDAYFGEGSWLTVV.

V is TRBV28 and J is TRBJ2-2; the D is unclear. Germline CDR1 reads MDHEN; CDR2 reads SYDVKM. The length of the CDR3 is 14 residues. V lost 4 bases and J lost 6, with 12 bases in between. The CDR3 here is CASSSRSASGELFF. The CDR3 coding sequence is TGTGCCAGCAGTTCCCGGTCAGCGTCCGGGGAGCTGTTTTTT.

The chain combines TRBV5-5 with TRBJ2-7; 14 nucleotides match TRBD2. Germline loops: CDR1 SGHKS, CDR2 YYEKEE (reference sequence). This CDR3 spans 15 amino acids. After removal of 3 bases from V and 4 bases from J, the junction contained 3 bases not matched to a gene. CDR3 in DNA: TGTGCCAGCAGCTCAGGGACTAGCGGGGGTTACGAGCAGTACTTC. It is translated as CASSSGTSGGYEQYF.